This T cell receptor (beta chain) appears in the sequencing data of a study of post-analysis software for immune sequencing data. Study results and limitations: A handful of TRBV segments (TRBV5-6, TRBV5-1 and TRBV20-1 among them) occurred more frequently in patients than in controls.

Comment on this clonotype: Its antigen is not identified.

Germline V gene data show CDR1 as LGHDT and CDR2 as YNNKEL (reference sequence). J gave up 0 bases and V 5 bases, and 9 bases lay outside the gene matches. The CDR3 runs to 17 residues. Carried by the TCR beta cDNA libraries were unique molecular identifiers. One entry per CDR3 protein results from TCRdb running MiXCR on the PCR reads. The sample lists some 890,000 distinct CDR3 sequences; approximately 53% were seen once. Material for sequencing was blood. The chain combines TRBV3-1 with TRBJ2-1; TRBD2 matches 8 bases. This clonotype originated in a girl aged 5-17 years with multiple sclerosis. The CDR3 here is CASSSMTGLGSYNEQFF. For the CDR3, the DNA is TGTGCCAGCAGCTCCATGACGGGACTAGGCTCCTACAATGAGCAGTTCTTC.